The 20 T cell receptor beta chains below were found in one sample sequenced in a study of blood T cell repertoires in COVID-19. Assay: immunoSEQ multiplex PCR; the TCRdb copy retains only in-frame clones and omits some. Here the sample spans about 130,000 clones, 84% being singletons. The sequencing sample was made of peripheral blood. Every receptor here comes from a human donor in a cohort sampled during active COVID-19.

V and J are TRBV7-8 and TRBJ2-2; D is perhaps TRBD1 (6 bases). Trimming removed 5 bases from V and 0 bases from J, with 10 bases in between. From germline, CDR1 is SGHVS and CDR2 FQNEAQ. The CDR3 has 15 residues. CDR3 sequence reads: CASSPGQTNTGELFF. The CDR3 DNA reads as TGTGCCAGCAGCCCAGGACAGACGAACACCGGGGAGCTGTTTTTT. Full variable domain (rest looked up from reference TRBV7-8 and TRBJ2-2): GAGVSQSPRYKVAKRGQDVALRCDPISGHVSLFWYQQALGQGPEFLTYFQNEAQLDKSGLPSDRFFAERPEGSVSTLKIQRTQQEDSAVYLCASSPGQTNTGELFFGEGSRLTVL.

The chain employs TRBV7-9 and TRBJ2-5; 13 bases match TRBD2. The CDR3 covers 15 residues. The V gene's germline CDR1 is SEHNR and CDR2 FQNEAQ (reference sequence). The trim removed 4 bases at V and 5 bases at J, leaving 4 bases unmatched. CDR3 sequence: CASSSTSGGAETQYF. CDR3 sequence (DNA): TGTGCCAGCAGCTCTACTAGCGGGGGGGCCGAGACCCAGTACTTC.

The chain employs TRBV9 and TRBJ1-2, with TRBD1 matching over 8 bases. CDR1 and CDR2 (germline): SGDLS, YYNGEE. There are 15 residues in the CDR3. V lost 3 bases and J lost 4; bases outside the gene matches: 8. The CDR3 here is CASSEGGGTGYGYTF. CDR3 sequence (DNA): TGTGCCAGCAGCGAAGGAGGAGGGACAGGCTATGGCTACACCTTC. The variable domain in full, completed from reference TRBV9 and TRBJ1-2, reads DSGVTQTPKHLITATGQRVTLRCSPRSGDLSVYWYQQSLDQGLQFLIQYYNGEERAKGNILERFSAQQFPDLHSELNLSSLELGDSALYFCASSEGGGTGYGYTFGSGTRLTVV.

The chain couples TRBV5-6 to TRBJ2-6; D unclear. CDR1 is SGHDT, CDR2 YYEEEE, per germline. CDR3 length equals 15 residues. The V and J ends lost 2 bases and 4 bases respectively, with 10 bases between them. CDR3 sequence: CASSFTSAGANVLTF. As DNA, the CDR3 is TGTGCCAGCAGCTTTACCTCAGCGGGGGCCAACGTCCTGACTTTC.

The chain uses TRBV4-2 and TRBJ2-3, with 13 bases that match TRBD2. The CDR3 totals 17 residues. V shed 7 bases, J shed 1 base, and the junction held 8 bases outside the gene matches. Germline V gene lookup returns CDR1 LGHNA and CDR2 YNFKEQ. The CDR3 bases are TGTGCCAGCAACTCCGGGACTAGCGGGGTACGCACAGATACGCAGTATTTT. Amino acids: CASNSGTSGVRTDTQYF.

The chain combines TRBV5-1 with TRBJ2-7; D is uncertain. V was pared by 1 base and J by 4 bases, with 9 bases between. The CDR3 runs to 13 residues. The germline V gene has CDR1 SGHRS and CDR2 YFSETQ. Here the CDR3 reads CASSLPSGYEQYF. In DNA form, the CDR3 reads TGCGCCAGCAGCTTGCCCTCAGGTTACGAGCAGTACTTC.

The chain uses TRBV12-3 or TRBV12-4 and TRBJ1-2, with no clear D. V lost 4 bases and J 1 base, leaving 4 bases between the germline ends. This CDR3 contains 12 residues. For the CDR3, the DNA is TGTGCCAGCAGTTCAGATAACTATGGCTACACCTTC. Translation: CASSSDNYGYTF.

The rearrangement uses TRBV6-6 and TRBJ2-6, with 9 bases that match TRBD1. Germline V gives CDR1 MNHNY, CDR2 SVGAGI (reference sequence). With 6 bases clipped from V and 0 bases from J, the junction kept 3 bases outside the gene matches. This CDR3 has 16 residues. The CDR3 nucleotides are TGTGCCAGCAGGGGGACAGGGCTCTCTGGGGCCAACGTCCTGACTTTC. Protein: CASRGTGLSGANVLTF.

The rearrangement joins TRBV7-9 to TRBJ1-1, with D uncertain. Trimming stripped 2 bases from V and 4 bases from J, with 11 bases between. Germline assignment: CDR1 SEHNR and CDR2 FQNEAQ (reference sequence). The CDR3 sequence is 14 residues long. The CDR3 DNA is TGTGCCAGCAGCTTATCCGGGGTGGGCACTGAAGCTTTCTTT. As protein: CASSLSGVGTEAFF. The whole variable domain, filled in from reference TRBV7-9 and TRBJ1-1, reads DTGVSQNPRHKITKRGQNVTFRCDPISEHNRLYWYRQTLGQGPEFLTYFQNEAQLEKSRLLSDRFSAERPKGSFSTLEIQRTEQGDSAMYLCASSLSGVGTEAFFGQGTRLTVV.

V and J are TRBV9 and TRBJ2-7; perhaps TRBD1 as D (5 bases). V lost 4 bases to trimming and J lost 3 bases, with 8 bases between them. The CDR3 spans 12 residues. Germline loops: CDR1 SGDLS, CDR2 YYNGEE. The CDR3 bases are TGTGCCAGCAGCAAAGACAGCTACGAGCAGTACTTC. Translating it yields CASSKDSYEQYF.

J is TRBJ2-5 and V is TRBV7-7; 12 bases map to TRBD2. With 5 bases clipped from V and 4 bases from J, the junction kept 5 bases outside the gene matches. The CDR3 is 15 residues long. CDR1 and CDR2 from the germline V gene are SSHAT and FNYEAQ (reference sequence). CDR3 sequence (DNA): TGTGCCAGCAGCAAAGCTAGCGGGGGGGGAGAGACCCAGTACTTC. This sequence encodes CASSKASGGGETQYF. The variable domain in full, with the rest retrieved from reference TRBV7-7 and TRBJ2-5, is GAGVSQSPRYKVTKRGQDVTLRCDPISSHATLYWYQQALGQGPEFLTYFNYEAQPDKSGLPSDRFSAERPEGSISTLTIQRTEQRDSAMYRCASSKASGGGETQYFGPGTRLLVL.

The CDR3 loop reads CASSHGTPFNGYTF. Written as DNA, the CDR3 is TGTGCCAGCAGCCATGGGACACCGTTTAATGGCTACACCTTC. This chain links TRBV5-5 with TRBJ1-2; maybe TRBD1 (6 bases). Germline V gives CDR1 SGHKS, CDR2 YYEKEE (reference sequence). The CDR3 covers 14 residues. The V and J ends lost 4 bases and 6 bases respectively, with 16 bases between them.

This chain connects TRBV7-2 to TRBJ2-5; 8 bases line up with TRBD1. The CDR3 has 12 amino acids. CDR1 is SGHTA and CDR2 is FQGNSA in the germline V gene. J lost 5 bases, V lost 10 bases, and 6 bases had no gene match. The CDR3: CANGQGLETQYF. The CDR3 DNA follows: TGTGCCAATGGACAGGGCCTGGAGACCCAGTACTTC.

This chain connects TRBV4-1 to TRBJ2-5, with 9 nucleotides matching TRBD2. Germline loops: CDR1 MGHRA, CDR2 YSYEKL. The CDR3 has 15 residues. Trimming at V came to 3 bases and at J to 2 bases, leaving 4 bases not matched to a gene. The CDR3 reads CASSQRLAEQETQYF. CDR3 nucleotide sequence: TGCGCCAGCAGCCAGCGACTAGCGGAACAAGAGACCCAGTACTTC.

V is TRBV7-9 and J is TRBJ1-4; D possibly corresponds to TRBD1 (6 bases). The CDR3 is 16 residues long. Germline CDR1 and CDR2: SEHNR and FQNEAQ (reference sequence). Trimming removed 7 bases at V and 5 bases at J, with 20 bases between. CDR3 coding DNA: TGTGCCAGCACCCGAAGGGGGGGGAGGTCAAATGAAAAACTGTTTTTT. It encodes CASTRRGGRSNEKLFF.

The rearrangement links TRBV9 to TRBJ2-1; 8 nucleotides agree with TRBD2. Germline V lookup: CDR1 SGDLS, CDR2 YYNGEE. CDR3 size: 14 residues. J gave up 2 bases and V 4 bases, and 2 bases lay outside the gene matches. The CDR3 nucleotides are TGTGCCAGCAGCCCGGGGGGGCCCTACAATGAGCAGTTCTTC. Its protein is CASSPGGPYNEQFF.

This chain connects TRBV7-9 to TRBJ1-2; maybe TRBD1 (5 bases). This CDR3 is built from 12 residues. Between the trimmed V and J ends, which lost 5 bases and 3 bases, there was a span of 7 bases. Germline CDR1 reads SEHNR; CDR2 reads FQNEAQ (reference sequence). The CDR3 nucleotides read TGTGCCAGCAGCCTACAGGACTATGGCTACACCTTC. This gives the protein CASSLQDYGYTF.

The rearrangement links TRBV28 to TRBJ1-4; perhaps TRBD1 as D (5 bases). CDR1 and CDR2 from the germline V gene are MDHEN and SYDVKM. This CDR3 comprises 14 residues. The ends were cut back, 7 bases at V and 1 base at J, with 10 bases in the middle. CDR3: CASNGGGTNEKLFF. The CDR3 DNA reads TGTGCCAGCAACGGGGGGGGAACTAATGAAAAACTGTTTTTT.

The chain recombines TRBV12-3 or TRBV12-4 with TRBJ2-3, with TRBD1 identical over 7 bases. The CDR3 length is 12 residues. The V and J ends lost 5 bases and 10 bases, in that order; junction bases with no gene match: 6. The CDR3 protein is CASSKETGPQYF. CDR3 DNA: TGTGCCAGCAGTAAAGAGACAGGGCCGCAGTATTTT.

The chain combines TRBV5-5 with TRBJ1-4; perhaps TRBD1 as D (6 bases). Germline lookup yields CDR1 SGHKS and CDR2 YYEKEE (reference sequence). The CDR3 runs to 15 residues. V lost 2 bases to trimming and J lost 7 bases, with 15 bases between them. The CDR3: CASSFPSGGGEKLFF. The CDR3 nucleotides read TGTGCCAGCAGCTTCCCCTCGGGGGGCGGTGAAAAACTGTTTTTT.